The rows below give T cell receptor beta chains drawn from one sample of a study of blood T cells in healthy people across ages. Each CDR3 protein gets one entry after TCRdb re-called the 5' RACE reads with MiXCR. The top ten hold about two fifths of the sample, which has 700,000 to 900,000 distinct CDR3 sequences, about 55% seen once. The sample consisted of blood. These receptors came from an elderly man in good health. Each CDR3 is given with its conserved first and last residue. A D gene is named only where the DNA matches it firmly. Only part of the rows carry a size: once, few, many, or a class if the clone is expanded.

J	D	V	size	CDR3	DNA
TRBJ2-7	.	TRBV7-9	few	CASSLDLIYEQYF	TGTGCCAGCAGCTTAGACCTTATCTACGAGCAGTACTTC
TRBJ2-4	.	TRBV29-1	many	CSVEGRDIQYF	TGCAGCGTTGAAGGCAGAGACATTCAGTACTTC
TRBJ2-5	.	TRBV2	.	CASRAGERGQYF	TGTGCCAGCAGGGCGGGCGAAAGGGGGCAGTACTTC
TRBJ2-4	.	TRBV7-6	few	CASSLGTPGGKNIQYF	TGTGCCAGCAGCTTAGGGACCCCAGGGGGGAAAAACATTCAGTACTTC
TRBJ2-3	.	TRBV20-1	.	CSARDRIGVHRYAYF	TGCAGTGCTAGAGATCGGATAGGCGTTCACAGATACGCGTATTTT
TRBJ2-1	TRBD2	TRBV5-1	.	CASSLGALAGGSEQFF	TGCGCCAGCAGCTTGGGGGCACTAGCGGGAGGCTCTGAGCAGTTCTTC
TRBJ2-7	TRBD2	TRBV2	.	CASSIAGGSYNEQYF	TGTGCCAGCAGTATAGCGGGAGGCTCCTACAATGAGCAGTACTTC
TRBJ1-6	.	TRBV7-2	.	CASSLGQTNSPLHF	TGTGCCAGCAGCTTAGGACAGACTAATTCACCCCTCCACTTT
TRBJ2-1	.	TRBV7-6	.	CASSSMGRGKSYNEQFF	TGTGCCAGCAGCTCGATGGGTCGGGGAAAATCCTACAATGAGCAGTTCTTC
TRBJ2-3	TRBD2	TRBV7-3	few	CASSLQGAGGPYTQYF	TGTGCCAGCAGCTTACAAGGAGCGGGAGGGCCTTATACGCAGTATTTT
TRBJ2-7	.	TRBV29-1	few	CSVVVYEQYF	TGCAGCGTTGTTGTGTACGAGCAGTACTTC
TRBJ2-3	.	TRBV7-6	few	CASSSRWDQHTDTQYF	TGTGCCAGCAGCTCGAGGTGGGACCAACACACAGATACGCAGTATTTT
TRBJ2-3	.	TRBV20-1	.	CSARPPMGWDLSTDTQYF	TGCAGTGCTAGACCTCCCATGGGGTGGGACCTGAGCACAGATACGCAGTATTTT
TRBJ2-7	.	TRBV20-1	few	CSAAGVTYNEQYF	TGCAGTGCTGCTGGGGTGACCTACAATGAGCAGTACTTC
TRBJ1-2	.	TRBV7-9	.	CASSLVKENGYTF	TGTGCCAGCAGCTTGGTAAAGGAGAATGGCTACACCTTC
TRBJ2-5	.	TRBV20-1	.	CSARARGGETQYF	TGCAGTGCTAGAGCTAGGGGTGGAGAGACCCAGTACTTC
TRBJ2-3	TRBD2	TRBV5-1	once	CASSLGASGLTGDTQYF	TGCGCCAGCAGCTTGGGTGCTAGCGGACTTACTGGAGATACGCAGTATTTT
TRBJ2-1	TRBD2	TRBV29-1	.	CSVAQTSGRVNEQFF	TGCAGCGTTGCTCAGACTAGCGGGAGGGTCAATGAGCAGTTCTTC
TRBJ2-1	TRBD2	TRBV27	.	CASSVRQETSGRHNEQFF	TGTGCCAGCAGCGTACGCCAGGAGACTAGCGGGAGGCACAATGAGCAGTTCTTC
TRBJ2-1	.	TRBV24-1	few	CATSGSGSANEQFF	TGTGCCACCAGTGGGAGCGGTAGCGCCAATGAGCAGTTCTTC
TRBJ2-1	TRBD1	TRBV29-1	few	CSVNRGKNYNEQFF	TGCAGCGTGAACAGGGGGAAGAACTACAATGAGCAGTTCTTC
TRBJ2-7	.	TRBV12-3/TRBV12-4	.	CASRTDSTCEQYF	TGTGCCAGCAGGACGGACAGTACCTGCGAGCAGTACTTC
TRBJ2-7	TRBD2	TRBV7-2	.	CASSLESSGSYEQYF	TGTGCCAGCAGCTTAGAATCTAGCGGGTCCTACGAGCAGTACTTC
TRBJ2-1	TRBD2	TRBV2	few	CASSDSGNYEQFF	TGTGCCAGCAGTGATAGCGGGAACTATGAGCAGTTCTTC
TRBJ2-1	TRBD2	TRBV9	.	CASSPTSGLNEQFF	TGTGCCAGCAGCCCGACTAGCGGTCTCAATGAGCAGTTCTTC
TRBJ2-5	TRBD1	TRBV24-1	.	CATSDGGTGFDETQYF	TGTGCCACCAGTGATGGGGGGACAGGGTTCGATGAGACCCAGTACTTC
TRBJ2-7	.	TRBV28	once	CASSSRRGRVDLYEQYF	TGTGCCAGCAGTTCCCGCCGCGGCAGGGTGGACCTCTACGAGCAGTACTTC
TRBJ1-5	TRBD1	TRBV3-1	few	CASSHRGVNQPQHF	TGTGCCAGCAGCCACAGGGGGGTGAATCAGCCCCAGCATTTT
TRBJ2-1	.	TRBV5-1	.	CASGEGPITEQFF	TGCGCCAGCGGCGAAGGTCCGATCACGGAGCAGTTCTTC
TRBJ1-2	.	TRBV29-1	.	CSVYDSYGYTF	TGCAGCGTTTATGACAGCTATGGCTACACCTTC
TRBJ2-5	.	TRBV6-5	few	CASGLGGWETQYF	TGTGCCAGCGGACTCGGGGGTTGGGAGACCCAGTACTTC
TRBJ1-5	.	TRBV20-1	.	CSARGGENSQPQHF	TGCAGTGCTAGGGGGGGGGAGAACAGTCAGCCCCAGCATTTT
TRBJ2-3	.	TRBV28	.	CASSRDPRADTQYF	TGTGCCAGCAGTAGGGACCCCCGGGCAGATACGCAGTATTTT
TRBJ2-2	TRBD2	TRBV7-9	.	CAGPKTSGMNTGELFF	TGTGCCGGTCCTAAGACTAGCGGGATGAACACCGGGGAGCTGTTTTTT
TRBJ2-7	.	TRBV4-1	.	CASSHAWSEGGYEQYF	TGCGCCAGCAGCCACGCCTGGTCCGAAGGCGGCTACGAGCAGTACTTC
TRBJ2-6	.	TRBV11-2	once	CASSLDAGQLRSGANVLTF	TGTGCCAGCAGCCTAGATGCGGGGCAGTTAAGGTCTGGGGCCAACGTCCTGACTTTC
TRBJ1-4	.	TRBV29-1	few	CSVEDSRWGNEKLFF	TGCAGCGTTGAAGATTCGCGGTGGGGTAATGAAAAACTGTTTTTT
TRBJ2-5	.	TRBV20-1	many	CSARDLLVRETQYF	TGCAGTGCTAGAGATCTCTTGGTTCGGGAGACCCAGTACTTC
TRBJ2-1	.	TRBV10-3	.	CAISSTGYEQFF	TGTGCCATCAGTTCCACCGGGTATGAGCAGTTCTTC
TRBJ2-7	.	TRBV30	few	CAWSDGSTAEQYF	TGTGCCTGGAGTGACGGGAGTACGGCCGAGCAGTACTTC
TRBJ2-7	.	TRBV10-3	.	CAISGQAKAYEQYF	TGTGCCATCAGTGGCCAGGCCAAAGCCTACGAGCAGTACTTC
TRBJ2-7	TRBD1	TRBV20-1	few	CSARGRDRVYEQYF	TGCAGTGCTAGAGGCCGGGACAGGGTCTACGAGCAGTACTTC
TRBJ2-2	.	TRBV12-3/TRBV12-4	.	CASSSMGTGELFF	TGTGCCAGCAGCTCTATGGGAACCGGGGAGCTGTTTTTT
TRBJ2-1	.	TRBV21-1	.	CGPEISKVGLAEHNEQFF	TGTGGACCGGAGATCAGCAAAGTTGGGCTAGCGGAGCACAATGAGCAGTTCTTC
TRBJ2-3	TRBD1	TRBV5-1	.	CASRSGTGITDTQYF	TGCGCCAGCCGCTCCGGGACAGGGATCACAGATACGCAGTATTTT
TRBJ2-1	.	TRBV5-1	.	CASIRSAGSSYNEQFF	TGCGCCAGCATCCGTAGCGCCGGGAGCTCCTACAATGAGCAGTTCTTC
TRBJ1-4	.	TRBV28	.	CASSLSSLQGEVFF	TGTGCCAGCAGTTTATCGTCACTACAGGGAGAGGTGTTTTTT
TRBJ2-1	TRBD2	TRBV12-3/TRBV12-4	.	CASSLVGTINEQFF	TGTGCCAGCAGTTTAGTAGGGACTATCAATGAGCAGTTCTTC
TRBJ2-1	.	TRBV6-1	few	CASPAQGAGLQFF	TGTGCCAGCCCCGCCCAGGGAGCGGGCCTGCAGTTCTTC
TRBJ1-5	.	TRBV24-1	.	CATSDPDGTSNQPQHF	TGTGCCACCAGTGACCCGGACGGTACTAGCAATCAGCCCCAGCATTTT
TRBJ2-7	TRBD1	TRBV5-1	.	CASSAGQGLNEQYF	TGCGCCAGCAGCGCGGGACAGGGTCTGAACGAGCAGTACTTC
TRBJ1-4	.	TRBV9	.	CASSRTDFTNEKLFF	TGTGCCAGCAGCCGTACCGATTTCACTAATGAAAAACTGTTTTTT
TRBJ1-1	.	TRBV29-1	few	CSVGAAENTEAFF	TGCAGCGTTGGAGCGGCAGAGAACACTGAAGCTTTCTTT
TRBJ2-3	.	TRBV29-1	few	CSVGENWGTDTQYF	TGCAGCGTTGGGGAGAACTGGGGCACAGATACGCAGTATTTT
TRBJ1-4	TRBD1	TRBV29-1	.	CSVEGTGPNEKLFF	TGCAGCGTTGAAGGGACAGGACCTAATGAAAAACTGTTTTTT
TRBJ2-1	.	TRBV27	.	CASRPSEGGPLDEQFF	TGTGCCAGCAGACCTTCCGAGGGGGGGCCCTTGGATGAGCAGTTCTTC
TRBJ2-1	.	TRBV6-5	.	CASSYRRFDSYNKQFF	TGTGCCAGCAGTTATCGGCGTTTCGATTCCTACAATAAGCAGTTCTTC
TRBJ2-7	TRBD2	TRBV5-1	.	CASSLAGRGQGKYEQYF	TGCGCCAGCAGCTTGGCCGGGAGGGGCCAGGGCAAGTACGAGCAGTACTTC
TRBJ2-5	TRBD2	TRBV4-1	few	CASSHGTSGRSTETQYF	TGCGCCAGCAGCCACGGGACTAGCGGGAGAAGTACGGAGACCCAGTACTTC